The text below deals with one T cell receptor beta chain. Its antigen remains unknown. United States facilities provided treatment to all participants with HIV. There were roughly 0.9-11 million cryopreserved PBMC in the samples before DNA extraction. This specimen comes from a study of long-term antiretroviral therapy in people with HIV. Broader study findings: Against controls, HIV repertoires showed narrower ranges of CDR3 length. Even long-term ART left TRB diversity below transplant donor controls, despite gains.

The CDR3 has 15 amino acids. V was trimmed by 4 bases and J by 3 bases, leaving 13 bases between them. The germline V gene has CDR1 SGHTS and CDR2 YDEGEE. The immunoSEQ assay was v3.0, run at survey level. Sequencing was performed with immunoSEQ multiplex PCR; in TCRdb, only in-frame clones are kept and a portion is missing. The sample consists of under 25,000 clones, more than 70% of them appearing once. This chain connects TRBV5-8 to TRBJ2-2, with D tentatively TRBD2 (5 bases). Here the sequenced sample was unsorted PBMCs, taken 0.5 years before starting antiretroviral therapy. The TCR was taken from a man between 18 and 35 years old with HIV. The CDR3 DNA reads as TGTGCCAGCAGCGAGGGAGTTAGGGACACCGGGGAGCTGTTTTTT. Translated: CASSEGVRDTGELFF.